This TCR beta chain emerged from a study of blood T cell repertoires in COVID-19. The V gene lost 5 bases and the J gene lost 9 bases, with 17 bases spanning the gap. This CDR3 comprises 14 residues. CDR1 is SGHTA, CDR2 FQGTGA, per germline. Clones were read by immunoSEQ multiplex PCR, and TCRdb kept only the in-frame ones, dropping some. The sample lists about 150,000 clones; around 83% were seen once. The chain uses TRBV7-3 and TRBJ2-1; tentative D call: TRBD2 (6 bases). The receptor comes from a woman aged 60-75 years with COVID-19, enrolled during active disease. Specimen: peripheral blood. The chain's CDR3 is CASSPLRGSGEQFF. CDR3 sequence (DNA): TGTGCCAGCAGCCCACTCCGGGGGTCCGGTGAGCAGTTCTTC. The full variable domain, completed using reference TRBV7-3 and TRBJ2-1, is GAGVSQTPSNKVTEKGKYVELRCDPISGHTALYWYRQSLGQGPEFLIYFQGTGAADDSGLPNDRFFAVRPEGSVSTLKIQRTERGDSAVYLCASSPLRGSGEQFFGPGTRLTVL.